The 26 T cell receptor beta chains reported below all come from one sample, sequenced in a study of regulatory dendritic cells for organ transplantation. Data came from immunoSEQ multiplex PCR; TCRdb stores just in-frame clones and leaves some out. The sample consists of 25,000 to 30,000 clones, almost 80% of them appearing once. The material sequenced was memory CD4+ T cells from blood. Documented subset: CD45RO+ memory T cells. These receptors originate from a human donor in good health.

As to this clone: Germline and junction disagree at one end, which may indicate a read error. This chain links TRBV7-9 with TRBJ2-5; 12 nucleotides align to TRBD2. The CDR3 is 14 residues long. Germline V gene sequence: CDR1 SEHNR, CDR2 FQNEAQ (reference sequence). The CDR3 bases are TGTGCCAGCAGCCTAGCGGGGGGGCGAGAGACCCAGTACTTC. Translating it yields CASSLAGGRETQYF.

The genes are TRBV7-9 and TRBJ2-5, with D perhaps matching TRBD1 (5 bases). The germline V and J ends were trimmed by 6 bases and 1 base, with 15 bases remaining between them. The CDR3 is 15 amino acids. Germline CDR1 is SEHNR and CDR2 is FQNEAQ (reference sequence). CDR3 residues: CASRPARQGQETQYF. The CDR3 coding sequence is TGTGCCAGCAGACCAGCCCGGCAGGGCCAAGAGACCCAGTACTTC.

V and J are TRBV5-4 and TRBJ1-1; TRBD1 is a possible D gene (5 bases). The CDR3 extends over 16 amino acids. V was shortened by 4 bases and J by 1 base, with 17 bases between the two germline ends. The V gene's germline CDR1 is SGHNT and CDR2 YYREEE (reference sequence). CDR3 nucleotide sequence: TGTGCCAGCAGCGCGGGGACGGAGGCACAGAACACTGAAGCTTTCTTT. It yields the protein CASSAGTEAQNTEAFF.

This sequence joins TRBV9 and TRBJ2-1; D is unresolved. Germline V gene data show CDR1 as SGDLS and CDR2 as YYNGEE. V shed 5 bases and J shed 4 bases, with 4 bases lying between them. The CDR3 length is 11 residues. CDR3 loop: CASSGYNEQFF. The DNA for the CDR3 is TGTGCCAGCAGTGGGTACAATGAGCAGTTCTTC.

The chain has TRBV7-6 and TRBJ1-3; D remains unclear. Germline CDR1 SGHVS, CDR2 FNYEAQ. V was cut by 0 bases and J by 5 bases, with 11 bases left in between. The CDR3 is made up of 15 amino acids. The CDR3: CASSLAQGLRNTIYF. CDR3 DNA sequence: TGTGCCAGCAGCTTAGCGCAAGGGTTAAGAAACACCATATATTTT.

The J gene is TRBJ2-7, the V gene TRBV7-9; no clear D gene. Germline values: CDR1 SEHNR, CDR2 FQNEAQ (reference sequence). CDR3 length: 13 amino acids. V dropped 3 bases and J dropped 2 bases, with 8 bases sitting between them. CDR3 in DNA: TGTGCCAGCAGCTTTACCAGCCCCTACGAGCAGTACTTC. This codes for CASSFTSPYEQYF.

The chain links TRBV5-4 to TRBJ1-3; no reliable D call. This CDR3 is 15 amino acids long. Trimming took off 2 bases at V and 3 bases at J, with 12 bases between the two ends. The germline V gene encodes CDR1 SGHNT and CDR2 YYREEE (reference sequence). DNA of the CDR3: TGTGCCAGCAGCTTTTTCAACAGTGGTGGAAACACCATATATTTT. It encodes CASSFFNSGGNTIYF. Full variable domain (remainder filled in from reference TRBV5-4 and TRBJ1-3): ETGVTQSPTHLIKTRGQQVTLRCSSQSGHNTVSWYQQALGQGPQFIFQYYREEENGRGNFPPRFSGLQFPNYSSELNVNALELDDSALYLCASSFFNSGGNTIYFGEGSWLTVV.

The gene calls are TRBV5-1 and TRBJ1-4, with TRBD1 as a possible D gene (5 bases). Germline V CDR1 and CDR2: SGHRS, YFSETQ. The CDR3 sequence is 17 residues long. V shed 4 bases and J shed 0 bases, with 16 bases lying between them. The CDR3 nucleotides are TGCGCCAGCAGCCCCGGACATGCCCAAGCAACTAATGAAAAACTGTTTTTT. Its translation: CASSPGHAQATNEKLFF.

The V call is TRBV7-2, the J call TRBJ1-5, with D perhaps matching TRBD1 (5 bases). This CDR3 spans 13 amino acids. The germline V gene encodes CDR1 SGHTA and CDR2 FQGNSA. Between the trimmed V and J ends, which lost 5 bases and 2 bases, there was a span of 7 bases. The CDR3 bases are TGTGCCAGCAGCCGGGACGGCAATCAGCCCCAGCATTTT. It codes for CASSRDGNQPQHF.

This clone was counted between two and nine times. The chain carries TRBV7-2 and TRBJ1-1, with TRBD1 identical over 9 bases. With 4 bases clipped from V and 2 bases from J, the junction kept 5 bases outside the gene matches. This CDR3 comprises 15 residues. CDR1 SGHTA and CDR2 FQGNSA come from the germline V gene. The CDR3 bases are TGTGCCAGCAGCTGGGGGACAGGGAGAAACACTGAAGCTTTCTTT. It encodes CASSWGTGRNTEAFF.

The V call is TRBV7-2, the J call TRBJ1-1; the match to TRBD1 covers 10 bases. The germline gives CDR1 SGHTA, CDR2 FQGNSA. This CDR3 has 15 amino acids. V was clipped by 7 bases and J by 4 bases; unmatched bases: 9. The CDR3 DNA sequence: TGTGCCAGCACGTGGACAGGGGGGGAGGCCACTGAAGCTTTCTTT. Protein sequence: CASTWTGGEATEAFF.

In DNA, the CDR3 is TGTGCCAGCACCCCCTATGTAGTGAGCGAGCAGTTCTTC. Encoded protein: CASTPYVVSEQFF. V and J are TRBV7-8 and TRBJ2-1; D remains ambiguous. The germline V and J ends were trimmed by 7 bases and 10 bases, with 17 bases remaining between them. The CDR3 length is 13 residues. Germline values: CDR1 SGHVS, CDR2 FQNEAQ.

The gene calls are TRBV6-5 and TRBJ2-1; D is ambiguous. V shed 2 bases and J shed 4 bases, with 12 bases lying between them. The CDR3 covers 15 residues. Germline V lookup: CDR1 MNHEY, CDR2 SVGAGI. Here the CDR3 reads CASSYDRQIYNEQFF. CDR3 nucleotide sequence: TGTGCCAGCAGTTACGATAGACAAATATACAATGAGCAGTTCTTC.

The V call is TRBV11-3, the J call TRBJ2-3; D is perhaps TRBD2 (5 bases). Germline values: CDR1 SGHNT, CDR2 YENEEA. The germline V and J ends were trimmed by 8 bases and 2 bases, with 14 bases remaining between them. This CDR3 has 14 amino acids. In DNA, the CDR3 is TGTGCCAGCGGGATGCGAGGGCACACAGATACGCAGTATTTT. Residues: CASGMRGHTDTQYF.

The CDR3 sequence: CASSLERGQSSYEQYF. CDR3 DNA sequence: TGTGCCAGCAGCTTGGAGAGGGGACAGAGCTCCTACGAGCAGTACTTC. V gene TRBV5-4 combines with J gene TRBJ2-7, with 7 bases fitting TRBD1. The V and J ends lost 0 bases and 0 bases, in that order; junction bases with no gene match: 6. The germline V gene has CDR1 SGHNT and CDR2 YYREEE (reference sequence). This CDR3 region has 16 residues.

This rearrangement joins TRBV6-5 to TRBJ1-2; D ambiguous. Trimming removed 0 bases at V and 10 bases at J, with 12 bases between. Germline CDR1 is MNHEY and CDR2 is SVGAGI. The CDR3 totals 13 residues. The CDR3 DNA follows: TGTGCCAGCAGTTACTCGAGGCAGAACCACTACACCTTC. As protein: CASSYSRQNHYTF.

The gene calls are TRBV19 and TRBJ1-2; D remains ambiguous. Germline V gene data show CDR1 as LNHDA and CDR2 as SQIVND (reference sequence). This CDR3 is built from 13 residues. Trimming pared 3 bases from V and 8 bases from J, leaving 13 bases between. The CDR3 bases are TGTGCCAGTAGTATCGCGCGGGGTTCCGGCTACACCTTC. Its translation is CASSIARGSGYTF.

This chain links TRBV7-6 with TRBJ2-1; no reliable D call. V dropped 5 bases and J dropped 4 bases, with 9 bases sitting between them. The germline V gene encodes CDR1 SGHVS and CDR2 FNYEAQ. This CDR3 region has 13 residues. As DNA, the CDR3 is TGTGCCAGCAGCCCCCAGAGTTACAATGAGCAGTTCTTC. Its translation is CASSPQSYNEQFF.

The chain recombines TRBV19 with TRBJ2-7; 10 nucleotides line up with TRBD2. This CDR3 has 14 amino acids. CDR1 and CDR2 (germline): LNHDA, SQIVND (reference sequence). The J segment lost 2 bases and the V segment lost 3 bases, leaving 1 base of the junction unmatched. Written as DNA, the CDR3 is TGTGCCAGTAGTATCCTAGCGGGGGCCTACGAGCAGTACTTC. It specifies CASSILAGAYEQYF.

J is TRBJ2-5 and V is TRBV4-3; tentative D call: TRBD2 (7 bases). CDR3 length: 17 amino acids. Germline V gene sequence: CDR1 LGHNA, CDR2 YSLEER. V gave up 0 bases and J gave up 5 bases, with 19 bases separating them. The DNA of the CDR3 is TGCGCCAGCAGCCAAGATCGAGGGGGGGCCGGTTTTGAGACCCAGTACTTC. Translating gives CASSQDRGGAGFETQYF.

The chain couples TRBV6-5 to TRBJ1-2, with 8 nucleotides matching TRBD1. V trimming: 5 bases; J trimming: 5 bases; junction bases outside the gene matches: 4. Germline loops: CDR1 MNHEY, CDR2 SVGAGI. CDR3 length: 13 amino acids. CDR3 nucleotides: TGTGCCAGCAGTCCCCGGACAGGGTATGGCTACACCTTC. Its protein is CASSPRTGYGYTF.

The gene calls are TRBV7-2 and TRBJ1-2, with a possible D match to TRBD1 (5 bases). The CDR3 runs 14 residues. Per germline, CDR1 SGHTA and CDR2 FQGNSA. With 3 bases removed from V and 0 bases from J, the gap between germline ends came to 8 bases. In DNA, the CDR3 is TGTGCCAGCAGCTTCAGACAGACTAACTATGGCTACACCTTC. Amino acids: CASSFRQTNYGYTF.

This rearrangement joins TRBV6-4 to TRBJ2-2; TRBD2 matches 11 bases. The CDR3 sequence is 17 residues long. Germline loops: CDR1 MRHNA, CDR2 SNTAGT. With 6 bases clipped from V and 7 bases from J, the junction kept 13 bases outside the gene matches. The CDR3 region is CASSPLAGVSRIGELFF. The CDR3 DNA sequence: TGTGCCAGCAGCCCACTAGCGGGAGTAAGTCGGATCGGGGAGCTGTTTTTT.

This clone was detected a few times. The V call is TRBV7-2, the J call TRBJ1-2; a possible D gene is TRBD1 (5 bases). The CDR3 runs 14 residues. V was cut by 0 bases and J by 4 bases, with 9 bases left in between. Germline CDR1 and CDR2: SGHTA and FQGNSA. The CDR3 DNA reads TGTGCCAGCAGCTTAGCTGTGACAGCCTATGGCTACACCTTC. Its translation: CASSLAVTAYGYTF. Full variable domain (missing parts from reference TRBV7-2 and TRBJ1-2): GAGVSQSPSNKVTEKGKDVELRCDPISGHTALYWYRQSLGQGLEFLIYFQGNSAPDKSGLPSDRFSAERTGGSVSTLTIQRTQQEDSAVYLCASSLAVTAYGYTFGSGTRLTVV.

This clone was picked up one time. CDR3 loop: CSVRNAGQGARNEQFF. The CDR3 DNA sequence: TGCAGCGTGCGAAATGCGGGACAGGGGGCGCGGAATGAGCAGTTCTTC. The rearrangement uses TRBV29-1 and TRBJ2-1, with TRBD1 matching over 12 bases. The germline gives CDR1 SQVTM, CDR2 ANQGSEA. There are 16 residues in the CDR3. Trimming at V came to 6 bases and at J to 7 bases, leaving 13 bases not matched to a gene.

The chain couples TRBV7-3 to TRBJ2-7; perhaps TRBD2 as D (6 bases). Trimming cost V 5 bases and J 3 bases, with 17 bases left between them. The germline V gene encodes CDR1 SGHTA and CDR2 FQGTGA. The CDR3 has 15 residues. DNA of the CDR3: TGTGCCAGCAGCCCCCGCGGAGGGGCGAACTACGAGCAGTACTTC. Its translation is CASSPRGGANYEQYF.